This TCR beta chain was recorded in a study of neurological immune-mediated disorders. This clonotype was observed many times. The time point was: technical triplicate 3. V shed 1 base and J 0 bases; nucleotides not matched to a gene: 6. This CDR3 has 18 amino acids. Germline lookup yields CDR1 SGHVS and CDR2 FNYEAQ. TCRdb fed the 5' RACE reads into MiXCR, producing one record per CDR3 protein. The data contain 25,000 to 35,000 distinct CDR3 sequences, 15% to 20% of them singletons. The source is a female donor with HTLV-1-associated myelopathy (HAM/TSP). The sample comprised CD4+ T cells from blood. The chain employs TRBV7-6 and TRBJ2-7, with TRBD2 identical over 13 bases. CDR3 sequence (DNA): TGTGCCAGCAGCTTAGGGGCGGGGACTAGCGGGGACTCCTACGAGCAGTACTTC. Its protein is CASSLGAGTSGDSYEQYF.